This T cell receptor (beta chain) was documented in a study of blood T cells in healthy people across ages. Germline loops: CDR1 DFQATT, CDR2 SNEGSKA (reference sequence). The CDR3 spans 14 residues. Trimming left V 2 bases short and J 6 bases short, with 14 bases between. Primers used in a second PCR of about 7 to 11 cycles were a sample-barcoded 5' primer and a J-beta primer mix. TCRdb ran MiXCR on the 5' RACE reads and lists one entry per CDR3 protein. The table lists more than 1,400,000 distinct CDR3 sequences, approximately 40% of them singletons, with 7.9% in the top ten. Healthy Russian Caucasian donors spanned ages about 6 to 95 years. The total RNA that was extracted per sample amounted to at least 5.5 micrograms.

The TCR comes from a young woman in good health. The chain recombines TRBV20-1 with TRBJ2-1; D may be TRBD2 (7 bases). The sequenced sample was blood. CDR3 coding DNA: TGCAGTGCTAGACCGGGGAGGGGGGGCAATGAGCAGTTCTTC. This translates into CSARPGRGGNEQFF.